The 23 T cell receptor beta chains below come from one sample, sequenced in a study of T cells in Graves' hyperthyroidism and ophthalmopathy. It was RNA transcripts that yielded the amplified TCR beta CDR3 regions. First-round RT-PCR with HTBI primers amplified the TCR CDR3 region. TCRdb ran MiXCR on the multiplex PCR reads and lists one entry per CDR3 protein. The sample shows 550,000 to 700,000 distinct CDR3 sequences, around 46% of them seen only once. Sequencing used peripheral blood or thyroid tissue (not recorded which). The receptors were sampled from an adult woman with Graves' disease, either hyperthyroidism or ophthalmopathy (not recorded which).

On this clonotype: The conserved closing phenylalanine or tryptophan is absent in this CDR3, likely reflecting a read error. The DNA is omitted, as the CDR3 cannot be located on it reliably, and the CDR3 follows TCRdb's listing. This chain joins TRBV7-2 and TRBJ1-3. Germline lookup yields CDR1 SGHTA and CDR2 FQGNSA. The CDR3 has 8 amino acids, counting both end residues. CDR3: CASSTLRA.

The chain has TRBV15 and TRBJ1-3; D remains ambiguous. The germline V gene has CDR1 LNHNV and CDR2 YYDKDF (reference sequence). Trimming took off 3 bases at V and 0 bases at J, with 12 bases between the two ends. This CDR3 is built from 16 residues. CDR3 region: CATSSASRDSGNTIYF. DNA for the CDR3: TGTGCCACCAGCAGTGCTAGCCGGGACTCTGGAAACACCATATATTTT.

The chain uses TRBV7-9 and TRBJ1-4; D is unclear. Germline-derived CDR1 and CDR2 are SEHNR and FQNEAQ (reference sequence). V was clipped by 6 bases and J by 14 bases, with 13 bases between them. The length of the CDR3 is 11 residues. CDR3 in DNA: TGTGCCAGCAGTCCTGACATGCTGCTGTTTTTT. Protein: CASSPDMLLFF.

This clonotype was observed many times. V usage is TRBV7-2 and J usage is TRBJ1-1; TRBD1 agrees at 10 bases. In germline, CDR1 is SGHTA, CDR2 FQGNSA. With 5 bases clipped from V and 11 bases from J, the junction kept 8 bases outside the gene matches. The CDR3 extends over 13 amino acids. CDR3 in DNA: TGTGCCAGCAGCCTCAGACAGGGGGCAGTTGCTTTCTTT. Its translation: CASSLRQGAVAFF. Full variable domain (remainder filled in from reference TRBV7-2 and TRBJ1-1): GAGVSQSPSNKVTEKGKDVELRCDPISGHTALYWYRQSLGQGLEFLIYFQGNSAPDKSGLPSDRFSAERTGGSVSTLTIQRTQQEDSAVYLCASSLRQGAVAFFGQGTRLTVV.

DNA of the CDR3: TGTGCCACCAGCAGTAGATCCGGGCCGCCTCACTTGTCTGGAAACACCATATATTTT. Translating it yields CATSSRSGPPHLSGNTIYF. V is TRBV15 and J is TRBJ1-3; no clear D gene. With 3 bases removed from V and 1 base from J, the gap between germline ends came to 22 bases. This CDR3 has 19 residues. Germline V gene sequence: CDR1 LNHNV, CDR2 YYDKDF (reference sequence).

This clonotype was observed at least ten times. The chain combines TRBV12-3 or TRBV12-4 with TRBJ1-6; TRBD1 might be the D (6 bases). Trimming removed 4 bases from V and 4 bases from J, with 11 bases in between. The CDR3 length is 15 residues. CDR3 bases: TGTGCCAGCAGTTCCGGCAGGGGATATAATTCACCCCTCCACTTT. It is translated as CASSSGRGYNSPLHF.

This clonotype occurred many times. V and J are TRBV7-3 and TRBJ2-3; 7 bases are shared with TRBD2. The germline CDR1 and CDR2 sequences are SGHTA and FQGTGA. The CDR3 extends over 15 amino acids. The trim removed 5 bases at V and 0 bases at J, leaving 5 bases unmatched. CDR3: CASSSGIASTDTQYF. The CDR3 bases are TGTGCCAGCAGCAGCGGGATAGCTAGCACAGATACGCAGTATTTT.

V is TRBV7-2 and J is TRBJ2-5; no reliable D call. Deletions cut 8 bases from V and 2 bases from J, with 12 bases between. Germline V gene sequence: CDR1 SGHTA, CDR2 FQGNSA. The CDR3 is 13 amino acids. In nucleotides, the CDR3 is TGTGCCAGCTTGTTCGGGTTACAAGAGACCCAGTACTTC. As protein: CASLFGLQETQYF.

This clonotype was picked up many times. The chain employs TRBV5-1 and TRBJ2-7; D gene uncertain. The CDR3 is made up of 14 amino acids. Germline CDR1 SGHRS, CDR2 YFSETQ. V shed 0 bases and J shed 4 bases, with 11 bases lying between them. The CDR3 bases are TGCGCCAGCAGCTTGGTAGGAACCCTATACGAGCAGTACTTC. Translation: CASSLVGTLYEQYF.

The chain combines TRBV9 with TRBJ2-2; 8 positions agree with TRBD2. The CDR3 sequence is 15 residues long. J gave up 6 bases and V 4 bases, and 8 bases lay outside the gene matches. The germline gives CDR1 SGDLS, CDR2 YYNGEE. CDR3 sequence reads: CASSLSGGASGELFF. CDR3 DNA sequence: TGTGCCAGCAGCCTATCCGGGGGGGCGTCCGGGGAGCTGTTTTTT.

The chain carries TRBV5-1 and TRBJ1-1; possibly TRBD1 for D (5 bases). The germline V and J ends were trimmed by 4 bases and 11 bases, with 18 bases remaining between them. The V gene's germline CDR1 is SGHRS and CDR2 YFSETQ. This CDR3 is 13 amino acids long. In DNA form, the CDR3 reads TGCGCCAGCAGCCAAGGGACGGTCAATTTGGCTTTCTTT. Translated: CASSQGTVNLAFF.

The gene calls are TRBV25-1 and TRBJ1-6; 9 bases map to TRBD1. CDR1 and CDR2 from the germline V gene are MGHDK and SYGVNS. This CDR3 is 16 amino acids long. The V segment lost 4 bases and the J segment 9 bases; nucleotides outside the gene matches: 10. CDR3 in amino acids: CASSALTGGNGSPLHF. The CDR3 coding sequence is TGTGCCAGCAGTGCGCTGACAGGGGGGAATGGTTCACCCCTCCACTTT.

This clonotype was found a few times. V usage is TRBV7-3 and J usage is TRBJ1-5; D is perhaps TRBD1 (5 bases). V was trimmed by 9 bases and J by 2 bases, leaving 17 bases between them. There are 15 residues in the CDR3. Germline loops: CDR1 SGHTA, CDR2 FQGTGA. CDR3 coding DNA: TGTGCCAGGTTAAATCGGGGGGGTGGCAATCAGCCCCAGCATTTT. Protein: CARLNRGGGNQPQHF. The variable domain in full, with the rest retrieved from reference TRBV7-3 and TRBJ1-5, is GAGVSQTPSNKVTEKGKYVELRCDPISGHTALYWYRQSLGQGPEFLIYFQGTGAADDSGLPNDRFFAVRPEGSVSTLKIQRTERGDSAVYLCARLNRGGGNQPQHFGDGTRLSIL.

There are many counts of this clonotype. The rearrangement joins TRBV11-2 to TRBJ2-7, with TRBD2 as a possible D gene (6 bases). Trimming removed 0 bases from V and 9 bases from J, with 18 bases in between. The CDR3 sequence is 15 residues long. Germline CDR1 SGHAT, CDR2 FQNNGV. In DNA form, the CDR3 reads TGTGCCAGCAGCTTAGATGGTTCCGGGGGAATCGGGCAGTACTTC. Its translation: CASSLDGSGGIGQYF.

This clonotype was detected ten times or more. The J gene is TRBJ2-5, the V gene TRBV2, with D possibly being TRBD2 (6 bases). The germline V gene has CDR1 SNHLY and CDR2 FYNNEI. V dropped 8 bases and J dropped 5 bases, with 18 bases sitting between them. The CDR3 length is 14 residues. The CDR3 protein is CASFRGGPGETQYF. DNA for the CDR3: TGTGCCAGCTTTCGAGGAGGGCCGGGGGAGACCCAGTACTTC.

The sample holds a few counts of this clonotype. CDR3 bases: TGCAGCTCAAAACAGGGGGACTATGGCTACACCTTC. Translation gives CSSKQGDYGYTF. This rearrangement joins TRBV29-1 to TRBJ1-2, with 8 bases that match TRBD1. The CDR3 totals 12 residues. The V gene end was trimmed by 8 bases and the J gene end by 3 bases; junction bases not matched to a gene: 5. Germline assignment: CDR1 SQVTM and CDR2 ANQGSEA.

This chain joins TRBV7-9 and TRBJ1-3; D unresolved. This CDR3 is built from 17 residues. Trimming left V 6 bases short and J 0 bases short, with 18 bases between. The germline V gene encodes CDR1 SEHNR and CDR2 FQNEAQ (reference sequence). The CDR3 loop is CASRPHFTEPSGNTIYF. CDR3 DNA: TGTGCCAGCAGACCTCACTTTACAGAGCCCTCTGGAAACACCATATATTTT.

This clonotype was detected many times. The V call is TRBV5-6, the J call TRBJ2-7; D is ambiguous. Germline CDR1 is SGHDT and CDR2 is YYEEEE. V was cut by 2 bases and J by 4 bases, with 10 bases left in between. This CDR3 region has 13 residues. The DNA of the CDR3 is TGTGCCAGCAGCTTAACAGCCGAGTACGAGCAGTACTTC. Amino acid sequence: CASSLTAEYEQYF.

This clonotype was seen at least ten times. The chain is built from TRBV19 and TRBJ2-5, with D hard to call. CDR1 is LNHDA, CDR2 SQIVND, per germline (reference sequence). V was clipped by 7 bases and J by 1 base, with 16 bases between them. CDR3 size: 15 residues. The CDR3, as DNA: TGTGCCAGTAATTGGGCGGACGCCACCCAAGAGACCCAGTACTTC. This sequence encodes CASNWADATQETQYF. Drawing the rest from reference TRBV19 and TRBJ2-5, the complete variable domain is DGGITQSPKYLFRKEGQNVTLSCEQNLNHDAMYWYRQDPGQGLRLIYYSQIVNDFQKGDIAEGYSVSREKKESFPLTVTSAQKNPTAFYLCASNWADATQETQYFGPGTRLLVL.

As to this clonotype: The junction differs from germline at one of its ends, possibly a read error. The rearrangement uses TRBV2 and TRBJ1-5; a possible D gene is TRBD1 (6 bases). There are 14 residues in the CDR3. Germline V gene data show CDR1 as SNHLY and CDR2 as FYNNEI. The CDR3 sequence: CACSAGAGVKPQHF. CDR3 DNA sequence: TGTGCCTGCAGTGCTGGGGCAGGGGTGAAGCCCCAGCATTTT.

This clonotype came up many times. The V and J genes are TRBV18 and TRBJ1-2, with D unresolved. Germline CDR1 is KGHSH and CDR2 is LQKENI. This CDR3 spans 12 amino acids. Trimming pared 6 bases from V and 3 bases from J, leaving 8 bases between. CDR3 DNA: TGTGCCAGCTCTAGGAATGACTATGGCTACACCTTC. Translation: CASSRNDYGYTF.

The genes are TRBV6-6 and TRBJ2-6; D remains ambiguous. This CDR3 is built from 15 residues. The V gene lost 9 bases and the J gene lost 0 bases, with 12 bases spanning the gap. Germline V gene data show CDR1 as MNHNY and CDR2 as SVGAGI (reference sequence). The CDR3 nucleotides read TGTGCCAGAGCCGCTCCTCCCTCTGGGGCCAACGTCCTGACTTTC. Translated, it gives CARAAPPSGANVLTF.

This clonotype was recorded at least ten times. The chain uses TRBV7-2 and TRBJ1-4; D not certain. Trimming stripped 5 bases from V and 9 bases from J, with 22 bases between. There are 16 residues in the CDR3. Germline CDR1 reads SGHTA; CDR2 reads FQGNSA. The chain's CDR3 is CASSQESQRFLKKLFF. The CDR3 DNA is TGTGCCAGCAGCCAAGAAAGCCAACGATTTCTGAAAAAACTGTTTTTT.